The next 18 T cell receptor beta chains were all read from a single sample in a study of yellow fever vaccine responses in identical twins. TCRdb reanalysed the RT-PCR reads using MiXCR and keeps one entry per CDR3 protein. This sample carries fewer than 35,000 distinct CDR3 sequences, 45% to 65% of them seen once, and the ten largest clones take about 4.5%. The specimen was T cells from blood (PBMCs), unsorted or a sorted subset (not recorded which), collected before or after yellow fever vaccination (not recorded which). Receptors were obtained from a woman aged 18 to 35 who received the yellow fever vaccine.

The chain is built from TRBV28 and TRBJ1-5; D unclear. The CDR3 consists of 14 residues. V lost 4 bases to trimming and J lost 5 bases, with 12 bases between them. CDR1 is MDHEN, CDR2 SYDVKM, per germline. The CDR3 loop is CASSYQVLHQPQHF. The CDR3 bases are TGTGCCAGCAGTTACCAGGTCCTTCATCAGCCCCAGCATTTT.

The gene calls are TRBV20-1 and TRBJ1-2; D is ambiguous. Germline CDR1 is DFQATT and CDR2 is SNEGSKA (reference sequence). The V end was cut by 5 bases, the J end by 3 bases, with 10 bases between. The CDR3 has 12 residues. The CDR3 DNA reads TGCAGTGCTGAACAGCTGGACTATGGCTACACCTTC. Protein product: CSAEQLDYGYTF.

This clonotype was found a few times. CDR3 nucleotides: TGCGCCGGCCCAACCGGGACTACCTACAATGAGCAGTTCTTC. Translated, it gives CAGPTGTTYNEQFF. This chain links TRBV10-1 with TRBJ2-1, with 7 bases fitting TRBD2. Germline CDR1 is WNHNN and CDR2 is SYGVQD (reference sequence). V gave up 11 bases and J gave up 2 bases; unmatched junction bases: 9. The CDR3 has 14 residues.

The chain employs TRBV12-3 or TRBV12-4 and TRBJ1-1; TRBD1 aligns across 7 bases. V lost 5 bases to trimming and J lost 12 bases; unmatched junction nucleotides: 6. This CDR3 spans 11 amino acids. The CDR3 DNA follows: TGTGCCAGCAGTCGGGGACAGTTTACTTTCTTT. The encoded protein is CASSRGQFTFF.

CDR3 sequence (DNA): TGCGCCAGCAGCCAAGATGAGGGGGGACTAGCGGTGGGGTACGAGCAGTACTTC. This translates into CASSQDEGGLAVGYEQYF. The rearrangement uses TRBV4-3 and TRBJ2-7; TRBD2 agrees at 11 bases. The CDR3 has 18 amino acids. Germline V lookup: CDR1 LGHNA, CDR2 YSLEER. V gave up 0 bases and J gave up 4 bases; unmatched junction bases: 11.

The gene calls are TRBV28 and TRBJ1-2; TRBD1 is a possible D gene (6 bases). This CDR3 spans 14 amino acids. Looked up from germline, CDR1 is MDHEN and CDR2 is SYDVKM. V lost 7 bases and J 4 bases, leaving 16 bases between the germline ends. CDR3: CASTSGAGGYGYTF. As DNA, the CDR3 is TGTGCCAGCACCTCGGGGGCGGGGGGCTATGGCTACACCTTC.

The genes are TRBV5-1 and TRBJ2-7; 10 nucleotides match TRBD2. The V segment lost 4 bases and the J segment 2 bases; nucleotides outside the gene matches: 12. The CDR3 covers 17 residues. The germline V gene has CDR1 SGHRS and CDR2 YFSETQ. In DNA, the CDR3 is TGCGCCAGCAGCGTATTAGCGGGAGGCACCACGACCTACGAGCAGTACTTC. The encoded protein is CASSVLAGGTTTYEQYF.

This clonotype was recorded once. The chain carries TRBV11-2 and TRBJ2-7; unclear D gene. CDR3 length: 15 residues. Trimming removed 0 bases at V and 5 bases at J, with 14 bases between. Germline V gene lookup returns CDR1 SGHAT and CDR2 FQNNGV. The CDR3 nucleotides read TGTGCCAGCAGCTTAGATATGGGAAAAACAGACGAGCAGTACGTC. Protein sequence: CASSLDMGKTDEQYV.

This clonotype was observed a handful of times. The chain joins TRBV27 to TRBJ1-3; no clear D. CDR3 length: 15 residues. CDR1 and CDR2 (germline): MNHEY, SMNVEV (reference sequence). V lost 1 base to trimming and J lost 0 bases, with 7 bases between them. The CDR3 bases are TGTGCCAGCAGTTTATTCCCCAGCTCTGGAAACACCATATATTTT. Its protein is CASSLFPSSGNTIYF.

This clonotype was observed once. The chain combines TRBV15 with TRBJ1-6, with 8 bases lining up with TRBD1. The V and J ends lost 1 base and 7 bases, in that order; junction bases with no gene match: 3. Germline loops: CDR1 LNHNV, CDR2 YYDKDF (reference sequence). CDR3 length: 15 amino acids. The CDR3 DNA sequence: TGTGCCACCAGCAGAGTTAACAGGGGGAATTCACCCCTCCACTTT. Protein product: CATSRVNRGNSPLHF.

This clonotype was seen once. The CDR3 DNA reads TGTGCCAGCAGTGAGAAAGCTTCAGATACGCAGTATTTT. Translation: CASSEKASDTQYF. This chain joins TRBV2 and TRBJ2-3; no reliable D call. CDR1 and CDR2 (germline): SNHLY, FYNNEI. CDR3 length equals 13 residues. V was pared by 3 bases and J by 4 bases, with 8 bases between. The full variable domain, with the rest looked up from reference TRBV2 and TRBJ2-3, is EPEVTQTPSHQVTQMGQEVILRCVPISNHLYFYWYRQILGQKVEFLVSFYNNEISEKSEIFDDQFSVERPDGSNFTLKIRSTKLEDSAMYFCASSEKASDTQYFGPGTRLTVL.

This clonotype showed up just a few times. This chain uses TRBV4-1 with TRBJ1-2; no firm D call. Trimming stripped 0 bases from V and 2 bases from J, with 13 bases between. The germline V gene has CDR1 MGHRA and CDR2 YSYEKL. This CDR3 comprises 16 residues. As DNA, the CDR3 is TGCGCCAGCAGCCAAGATTTGAGGGTTTTCAACTATGGCTACACCTTC. It is translated as CASSQDLRVFNYGYTF.

The chain recombines TRBV7-1 with TRBJ2-7; TRBD1 or TRBD2 may be the D gene (5 bases each). TRBV7-1 is identified as an open reading frame with a role that is uncertain. There are 16 residues in the CDR3. V shed 3 bases and J shed 2 bases, with 17 bases lying between them. The CDR3 nucleotides read TGTGCCAGCAGCTCCCCGTTGAGGGGTCCGACCTACGAGCAGTACTTC. Translated: CASSSPLRGPTYEQYF.

The count of this clonotype is one. The chain combines TRBV10-1 with TRBJ1-1; D possibly corresponds to TRBD1 (5 bases). Germline assignment: CDR1 WNHNN and CDR2 SYGVQD (reference sequence). Between the trimmed V and J ends, which lost 6 bases and 4 bases, there was a span of 12 bases. The CDR3 covers 13 residues. This CDR3 reads CASSSRASTEAFF. DNA for the CDR3: TGCGCCAGCAGCTCCAGGGCCTCCACTGAAGCTTTCTTT.

V usage is TRBV29-1 and J usage is TRBJ1-1; tentative D call: TRBD1 (5 bases). V dropped 4 bases and J dropped 3 bases, with 12 bases sitting between them. The CDR3 length is 13 residues. Germline CDR1 reads SQVTM; CDR2 reads ANQGSEA. The CDR3: CSVGAGRDTEAFF. DNA of the CDR3: TGCAGCGTTGGAGCAGGCAGGGACACTGAAGCTTTCTTT.

The chain uses TRBV5-1 and TRBJ1-1; D is undetermined. Trimming removed 0 bases from V and 1 base from J, with 10 bases in between. CDR1 SGHRS and CDR2 YFSETQ come from the germline V gene. The CDR3 totals 15 residues. CDR3 sequence reads: CASSLEGRQNTEAFF. The CDR3, as DNA: TGCGCCAGCAGCTTGGAGGGCAGACAGAACACTGAAGCTTTCTTT.

The chain joins TRBV23-1 to TRBJ1-5, with D hard to call. TRBV23-1 is an ORF; its function is uncertain. The germline V and J ends were trimmed by 2 bases and 2 bases, with 19 bases remaining between them. The CDR3 is 18 residues long. In DNA form, the CDR3 reads TGCGCCAGCAGTCAACTATCGACATCGGGCCATCGCAATCAGCCCCAGCATTTT. It codes for CASSQLSTSGHRNQPQHF.

This chain links TRBV28 with TRBJ2-7, with D unresolved. Deletions cut 4 bases from V and 2 bases from J, with 3 bases between. The length of the CDR3 is 11 residues. CDR1 is MDHEN, CDR2 SYDVKM, per germline. Here the CDR3 reads CASSSPYEQYF. DNA for the CDR3: TGTGCCAGCAGTTCTCCCTACGAGCAGTACTTC.